This T cell receptor (beta chain) originates from a study of T cells in Graves' hyperthyroidism and ophthalmopathy. Clinicians diagnosed patients from clinical symptoms, serum thyroxine and TRAb, thyroid ultrasound and orbital computed tomography. PBMCs came from 10 ml fresh peripheral blood. Comments on this clonotype: Its specificity is unknown.

This CDR3 contains 13 residues. The ends were cut back, 8 bases at V and 5 bases at J, with 13 bases in the middle. Germline CDR1 is MNHEY and CDR2 is SVGAGI. RNA transcripts provided the source from which TCR beta CDR3 regions were amplified. The HTBI primer set drove a first-round RT-PCR of the TCR CDR3. TCRdb passed the multiplex PCR reads through MiXCR, listing each CDR3 protein once. The data show about 400,000 distinct CDR3 sequences, roughly 14% seen once. Study-wide results and caveats: Ophthalmopathy was predicted by the model a median of 6.5 months ahead of onset. In the blood, most expanded thyroid clonotypes above 0.001 appeared as well.

This receptor was taken from a woman aged 18-35 years with Graves' hyperthyroidism. The material sequenced was blood. The chain employs TRBV6-5 and TRBJ1-5; TRBD1 might be the D (6 bases). CDR3 sequence: CASEDSGDQPQHF. The CDR3 region has the DNA TGTGCCAGCGAGGACAGCGGGGATCAGCCCCAGCATTTT.